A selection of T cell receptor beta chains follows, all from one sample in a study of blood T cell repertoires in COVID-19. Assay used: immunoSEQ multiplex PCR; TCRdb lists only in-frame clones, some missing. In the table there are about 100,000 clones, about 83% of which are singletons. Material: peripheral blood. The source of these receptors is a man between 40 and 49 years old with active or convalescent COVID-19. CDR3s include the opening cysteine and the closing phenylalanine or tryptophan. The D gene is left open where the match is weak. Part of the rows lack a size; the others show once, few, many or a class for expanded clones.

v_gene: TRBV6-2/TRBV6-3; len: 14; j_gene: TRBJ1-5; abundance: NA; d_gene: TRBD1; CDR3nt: TGTGCCAGCAGTTCACATACAGGGGGGCAGCCCCAGCATTTT; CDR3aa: CASSSHTGGQPQHF
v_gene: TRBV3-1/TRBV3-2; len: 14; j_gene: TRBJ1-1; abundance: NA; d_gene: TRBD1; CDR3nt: TGTGCCAGCAGCTTCAAGGACAGGGTCGCTGAAGCTTTCTTT; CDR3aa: CASSFKDRVAEAFF
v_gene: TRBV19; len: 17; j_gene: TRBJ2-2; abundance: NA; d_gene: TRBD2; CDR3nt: TGTGCCAGTATAGGGTCCGGACTAGCGGGGAACACCGGGGAGCTGTTTTTT; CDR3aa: CASIGSGLAGNTGELFF
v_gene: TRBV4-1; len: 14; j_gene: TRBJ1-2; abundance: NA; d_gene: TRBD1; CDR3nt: TGCGCCAGCAGCCGGGACAGGATGGCCCATGGCTACACCTTC; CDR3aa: CASSRDRMAHGYTF
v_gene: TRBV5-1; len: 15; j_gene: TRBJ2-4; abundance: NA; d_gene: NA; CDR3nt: TGCGCCAGCAGCTTGGAGGAGGGGACCAAAAACATTCAGTACTTC; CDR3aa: CASSLEEGTKNIQYF
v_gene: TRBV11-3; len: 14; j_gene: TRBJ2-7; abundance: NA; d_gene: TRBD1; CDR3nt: TGTGCCAGCAGCTTAGGGACAGGGAGGAACGAGCAGTACTTC; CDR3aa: CASSLGTGRNEQYF
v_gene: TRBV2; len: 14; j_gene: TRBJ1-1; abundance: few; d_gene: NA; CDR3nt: TGTGCCAGCAGTTGGACAGAGACTGGCCATGAAGCTTTCTTT; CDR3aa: CASSWTETGHEAFF
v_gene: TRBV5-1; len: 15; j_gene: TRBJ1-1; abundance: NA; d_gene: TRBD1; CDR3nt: TGCGCCAGCAGCTTGGCGACAGGGGGAAACACTGAAGCTTTCTTT; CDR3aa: CASSLATGGNTEAFF
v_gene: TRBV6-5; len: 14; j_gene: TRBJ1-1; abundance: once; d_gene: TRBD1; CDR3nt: TGTGCCAGCAGGGACAGGGGGCTAAGGGCTGAAGCTTTCTTT; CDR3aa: CASRDRGLRAEAFF
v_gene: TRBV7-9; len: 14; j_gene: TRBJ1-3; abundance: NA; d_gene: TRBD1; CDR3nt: TGTGCCAGCAGCTCCCAGGGGGCAGTAAACACCATATATTTT; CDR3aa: CASSSQGAVNTIYF
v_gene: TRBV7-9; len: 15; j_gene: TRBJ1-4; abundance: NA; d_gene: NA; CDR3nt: TGTGCCAGCAGCTTAGGATGGGGGGTCGGTGAAAAACTGTTTTTT; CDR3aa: CASSLGWGVGEKLFF
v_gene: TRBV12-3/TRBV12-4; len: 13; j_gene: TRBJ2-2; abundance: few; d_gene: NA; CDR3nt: TGTGCCAGCAGACTAGATGGAGCCGGGGAGCTGTTTTTT; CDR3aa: CASRLDGAGELFF
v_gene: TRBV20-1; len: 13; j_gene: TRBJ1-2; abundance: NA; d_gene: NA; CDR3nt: TGCAGTGCTAGTCAGGGTTTTAACTATGGCTACACCTTC; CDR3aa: CSASQGFNYGYTF
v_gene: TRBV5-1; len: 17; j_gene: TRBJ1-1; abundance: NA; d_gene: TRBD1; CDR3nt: TGCGCCAGCAGCTCCCCCCGGGACAGGGGTTTGAACACTGAAGCTTTCTTT; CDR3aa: CASSSPRDRGLNTEAFF
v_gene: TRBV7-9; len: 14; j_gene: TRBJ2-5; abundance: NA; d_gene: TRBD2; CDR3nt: TGTGCCAGCAGCTGGCGACTAGCGCCGGAGACCCAGTACTTC; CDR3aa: CASSWRLAPETQYF
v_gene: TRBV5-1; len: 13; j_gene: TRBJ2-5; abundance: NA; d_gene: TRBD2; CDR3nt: TGCGCCAGCACCCAGTGGGGGGGGGAGACCCAGTACTTC; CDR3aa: CASTQWGGETQYF
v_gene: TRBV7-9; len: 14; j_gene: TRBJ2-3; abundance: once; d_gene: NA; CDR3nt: TGTGCCAGCAGCTCGGACAGACTCACAGATACGCAGTATTTT; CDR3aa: CASSSDRLTDTQYF
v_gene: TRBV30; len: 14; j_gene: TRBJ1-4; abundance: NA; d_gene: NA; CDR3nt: TGTGCCTGGAGTGACCGGACAGCTAATGAAAAACTGTTTTTT; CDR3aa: CAWSDRTANEKLFF
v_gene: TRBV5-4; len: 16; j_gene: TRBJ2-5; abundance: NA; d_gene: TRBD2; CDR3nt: TGTGCCAGCAGCCTGCGGACTAGCGGGGGCTCGGAGACCCAGTACTTC; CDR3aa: CASSLRTSGGSETQYF
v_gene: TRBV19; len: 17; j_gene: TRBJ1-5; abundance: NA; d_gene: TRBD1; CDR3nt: TGTGCCAGTACCTCCAGGGGGATTGGTACAAGCAATCAGCCCCAGCATTTT; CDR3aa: CASTSRGIGTSNQPQHF
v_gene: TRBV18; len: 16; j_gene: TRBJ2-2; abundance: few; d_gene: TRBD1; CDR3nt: TGTGCCAGCTCACGAGGGACAGGGGAGATTACCGGGGAGCTGTTTTTT; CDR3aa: CASSRGTGEITGELFF
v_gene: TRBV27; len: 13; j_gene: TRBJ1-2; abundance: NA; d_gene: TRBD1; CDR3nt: TGTGCCAGCAGTCCCGGGACAGGGGTTGGCTACACCTTC; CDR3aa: CASSPGTGVGYTF